These 18 T cell receptor beta chains came from one sample sequenced in a study of T cell changes during pregnancy in multiple sclerosis (dated by TCRdb to 2018 to 2020). The method behind the library was the immunoSEQ multiplex PCR assay. TCRdb provides this immuneACCESS table in a form limited to in-frame rearrangements. Some clones are lacking; in checked studies, under half of them reflect an unresolved V gene, and why the rest are absent is not known. The sample has fewer than 95,000 clones on record, roughly 93% of them singletons. The leading ten clones occupy less than 2.5% of the sample. The specimen was peripheral blood, collected in the third trimester of pregnancy. The receptors stem from a female donor with multiple sclerosis, enrolled in a pregnancy study.

The chain is built from TRBV6-1 and TRBJ1-1, with D perhaps matching TRBD1 (6 bases). Deletions cut 8 bases from V and 1 base from J, with 14 bases between. Germline CDR1 is MNHNS and CDR2 is SASEGT. The CDR3 extends over 14 amino acids. DNA of the CDR3: TGTGCCAGCGCTAGAACAGGGTCGAACACTGAAGCTTTCTTT. It specifies CASARTGSNTEAFF.

This clone was seen only once. V and J are TRBV7-8 and TRBJ2-4; the match to TRBD2 covers 10 bases. Germline V gene sequence: CDR1 SGHVS, CDR2 FQNEAQ. The CDR3 totals 22 residues. With 1 base clipped from V and 0 bases from J, the junction kept 18 bases outside the gene matches. CDR3 sequence reads: CASSLVEAASGSIELAKNIQYF. In nucleotides, the CDR3 is TGTGCCAGCAGCTTAGTGGAGGCGGCTAGCGGGAGTATTGAGTTAGCCAAAAACATTCAGTACTTC.

This chain links TRBV28 with TRBJ2-7; no firm D call. Germline V gene data show CDR1 as MDHEN and CDR2 as SYDVKM. Trimming pared 2 bases from V and 0 bases from J, leaving 11 bases between. The CDR3 consists of 15 residues. CDR3 sequence (DNA): TGTGCCAGCAGTTTAGTTCCCGGTAGCTCCTACGAGCAGTACTTC. It yields the protein CASSLVPGSSYEQYF.

The V and J genes are TRBV6-1 and TRBJ1-5; D not resolved. The CDR3 spans 16 residues. Germline CDR1 reads MNHNS; CDR2 reads SASEGT. Trimming stripped 3 bases from V and 4 bases from J, with 16 bases between. The CDR3 DNA reads TGTGCCAGCAGTGAGCGACCCGTCACTACTAATCAGCCCCAGCATTTT. The encoded protein is CASSERPVTTNQPQHF.

The chain is built from TRBV6-1 and TRBJ1-2; tentative D call: TRBD1 (6 bases). The CDR3 runs to 12 residues. CDR1 is MNHNS and CDR2 is SASEGT in the germline V gene. Trimming took off 8 bases at V and 6 bases at J, with 13 bases between the two ends. CDR3 DNA sequence: TGTGCCAGCGCATTCAGGGGCAATGGCTACACCTTC. Translating it yields CASAFRGNGYTF.

The chain is built from TRBV20-1 and TRBJ2-1, with no clear D. The CDR3 spans 11 residues. Trimming took off 6 bases at V and 9 bases at J, with 12 bases between the two ends. Germline V gives CDR1 DFQATT, CDR2 SNEGSKA (reference sequence). CDR3 loop: CSATKSGEQFF. The CDR3 nucleotides are TGCAGTGCCACAAAGTCTGGTGAGCAGTTCTTC.

The gene calls are TRBV5-6 and TRBJ2-3; TRBD1 is a possible D gene (6 bases). The V gene lost 4 bases and the J gene lost 2 bases, with 17 bases spanning the gap. The germline gives CDR1 SGHDT, CDR2 YYEEEE. The CDR3 contains 16 residues. CDR3 region: CASSTIGTQFTDTQYF. The CDR3 nucleotides read TGTGCCAGCAGCACCATAGGGACACAATTCACAGATACGCAGTATTTT. Variable domain in full (rest from reference TRBV5-6 and TRBJ2-3): DAGVTQSPTHLIKTRGQQVTLRCSPKSGHDTVSWYQQALGQGPQFIFQYYEEEERQRGNFPDRFSGHQFPNYSSELNVNALLLGDSALYLCASSTIGTQFTDTQYFGPGTRLTVL.

J is TRBJ2-1 and V is TRBV7-9, with 7 bases identical to TRBD2. Trimming removed 10 bases from V and 0 bases from J; junction bases left unmatched: 3. CDR3 size: 13 residues. Germline loops: CDR1 SEHNR, CDR2 FQNEAQ (reference sequence). CDR3: CAMGGSSYNEQFF. The CDR3 nucleotides read TGTGCCATGGGCGGGAGCTCCTACAATGAGCAGTTCTTC.

V and J are TRBV4-3 and TRBJ2-6; weak D call: TRBD2 (6 bases). The CDR3 covers 17 residues. Germline CDR1 LGHNA, CDR2 YSLEER. Trimming removed 3 bases at V and 4 bases at J, with 16 bases between. CDR3 bases: TGCGCCAGCAGCCACCAAGGAGGGGCAAAGGGGGCCAACGTCCTGACTTTC. Translating it yields CASSHQGGAKGANVLTF.

The chain joins TRBV29-1 to TRBJ2-1, with D perhaps matching TRBD2 (6 bases). The CDR3 has 13 amino acids. CDR1 and CDR2 from the germline V gene are SQVTM and ANQGSEA. The germline V and J ends were trimmed by 3 bases and 4 bases, with 10 bases remaining between them. As DNA, the CDR3 is TGCAGCGTTGACGGCGGGACGTACAATGAGCAGTTCTTC. It yields the protein CSVDGGTYNEQFF.

The rearrangement joins TRBV25-1 to TRBJ2-1; 10 positions agree with TRBD2. The CDR3 covers 15 residues. With V trimmed by 4 bases and J by 6 bases, 6 bases remained unmatched. Germline V gene data show CDR1 as MGHDK and CDR2 as SYGVNS. The CDR3 reads CASSGLAGDGNEQFF. In DNA form, the CDR3 reads TGTGCCAGCAGTGGCCTAGCGGGAGATGGCAATGAGCAGTTCTTC.

The V call is TRBV25-1, the J call TRBJ1-5; perhaps TRBD1 as D (6 bases). Trimming removed 5 bases at V and 6 bases at J, with 17 bases between. Germline V gene sequence: CDR1 MGHDK, CDR2 SYGVNS. The CDR3 is made up of 15 amino acids. The CDR3 loop reads CASSPKGGWGQPQHF. The CDR3 DNA reads TGTGCCAGCAGTCCAAAAGGGGGATGGGGTCAGCCCCAGCATTTT.

V gene TRBV6-1 combines with J gene TRBJ2-7, with TRBD2 matching 15 bases. Germline values: CDR1 MNHNS, CDR2 SASEGT. The CDR3 consists of 14 residues. V was pared by 2 bases and J by 10 bases, with 3 bases of the junction left unmatched. In DNA, the CDR3 is TGTGCCAGCAGTGAAAGGACTAGCGGGAGGGTACAGTACTTC. Encoded protein: CASSERTSGRVQYF.

CDR3 coding DNA: TGCGCCAGCAGCCGTCAACTAGCGGGAGACGACACCGGGGAGCTGTTTTTT. Its translation: CASSRQLAGDDTGELFF. This chain connects TRBV4-3 to TRBJ2-2; the match to TRBD2 covers 11 bases. The junction had 7 bases not matched to a gene; V was cut back by 4 bases and J by 3 bases. Germline lookup yields CDR1 LGHNA and CDR2 YSLEER. CDR3 length: 17 residues.

The chain carries TRBV7-2 and TRBJ2-1, with 7 bases identical to TRBD1. The length of the CDR3 is 16 residues. Losses at the gene ends were 0 bases for V and 0 bases for J; bases not matched to a gene: 2. Germline CDR1 reads SGHTA; CDR2 reads FQGNSA. As DNA, the CDR3 is TGTGCCAGCAGCTTAGCAGGGGGCGGCTCCTACAATGAGCAGTTCTTC. Protein sequence: CASSLAGGGSYNEQFF.

This chain connects TRBV7-6 to TRBJ2-3, with 12 bases aligning to TRBD2. Germline V gene data show CDR1 as SGHVS and CDR2 as FNYEAQ. Unmatched junction bases numbered 1, after V lost 2 bases and J lost 4 bases. The CDR3 has 15 residues. The CDR3, as DNA: TGTGCCAGCAGCTTACTAGCGGGAGGGTCAGATACGCAGTATTTT. Its translation is CASSLLAGGSDTQYF.

J is TRBJ1-5 and V is TRBV6-5; D is undetermined. Looked up from germline, CDR1 is MNHEY and CDR2 is SVGAGI. The V end was cut by 0 bases, the J end by 6 bases, with 9 bases between. This CDR3 comprises 14 residues. The CDR3: CASSYSATGQPQHF. For the CDR3, the DNA is TGTGCCAGCAGTTACTCTGCGACGGGTCAGCCCCAGCATTTT.

Only one count was recorded for this clone. The chain recombines TRBV19 with TRBJ2-7; D gene unclear. Trimming pared 2 bases from V and 2 bases from J, leaving 7 bases between. This CDR3 has 13 amino acids. CDR1 LNHDA and CDR2 SQIVND come from the germline V gene (reference sequence). CDR3 residues: CASSISGTYEQYF. CDR3 DNA: TGTGCCAGTAGTATATCAGGTACCTACGAGCAGTACTTC.